The 25 T cell receptor beta chains below all came from one sample that was sequenced in a study of CXCR3-negative and CXCR3-positive naive CD8 T cells. The method, 5' RACE with UMI labels, was used to prepare the TRB cDNA libraries. After re-calling the 5' RACE reads, TCRdb lists one entry per CDR3 protein, DNA absent. The clone table shows tens of thousands of distinct CDR3 sequences, with the ten largest holding less than 0.6%. Notes on the study in general: Greater hydrophobicity was found in TRB CDR3s of CXCR3-positive naive cells than of CXCR3-negative naive cells.

Their antigens remain unidentified. Material: naive CXCR3+ CD8+ T cells from blood. The subset denotes: CD45RO-CCR7+CD27+CD95- naive CD8+ T cells expressing CXCR3 (TNR3+). Receptors originate from a human donor in good health. Some clones in this sample may be carry-over from other donors' samples.

The chain carries TRBV5-1 and TRBJ2-7. CDR3 size: 13 residues. CDR1 and CDR2 (germline): SGHRS, YFSETQ. The CDR3 is CASRTESSYEQYF.

The rearrangement links TRBV12-3 or TRBV12-4 to TRBJ2-1; TCRdb reports TRBD1, a call that lacks DNA to check it against. This CDR3 comprises 13 residues. The CDR3 spells CASTLTNRDEQFF.

The V and J genes are TRBV5-1 and TRBJ2-7; the D call from TCRdb, TRBD1, cannot be confirmed without DNA. Looked up from germline, CDR1 is SGHRS and CDR2 is YFSETQ. The CDR3 covers 15 residues. CDR3 in amino acids: CASSAPGQGAYEQYF. The full variable domain, with the rest looked up from reference TRBV5-1 and TRBJ2-7, is KAGVTQTPRYLIKTRGQQVTLSCSPISGHRSVSWYQQTPGQGLQFLFEYFSETQRNKGNFPGRFSGRQFSNSRSEMNVSTLELGDSALYLCASSAPGQGAYEQYFGPGTRLTVT.

The CDR3 region is CASSSGTTLYTDTQYF. The chain uses TRBV7-8 and TRBJ2-3; TCRdb picks TRBD1, but there is no DNA to check that call. Germline V gives CDR1 SGHVS, CDR2 FQNEAQ. The CDR3 is 16 residues long.

The rearrangement links TRBV6-6 to TRBJ2-7. This CDR3 has 11 amino acids. In germline, CDR1 is MNHNY, CDR2 SVGAGI (reference sequence). CDR3: CASMEPPEQYF.

The chain couples TRBV5-1 to TRBJ2-3; TCRdb indicates TRBD1, and absent DNA this call remains unverified. The CDR3 is 15 amino acids. Germline V gene data show CDR1 as SGHRS and CDR2 as YFSETQ. The CDR3 reads CASSLSGGGTDTQYF.

The chain combines TRBV5-5 with TRBJ1-5; TCRdb indicates TRBD1, and absent DNA this call remains unverified. Germline CDR1 reads SGHKS; CDR2 reads YYEKEE (reference sequence). There are 15 residues in the CDR3. Here the CDR3 reads CASSPGTGGHQPQHF.

CDR3 residues: CASSDGTGGSYNEQFF. The J gene is TRBJ2-1, the V gene TRBV6-4; TCRdb picks TRBD1, but there is no DNA to check that call. This CDR3 is 16 amino acids long. Per germline, CDR1 MRHNA and CDR2 SNTAGT.

The V gene is TRBV25-1, the J gene TRBJ1-1; TCRdb names TRBD1, which stays unverified in the absence of DNA. Germline V gene data show CDR1 as MGHDK and CDR2 as SYGVNS. This CDR3 comprises 16 residues. CDR3 region: CASSEYFPGAFTEAFF.

This chain joins TRBV4-3 and TRBJ2-3; TCRdb proposes TRBD1, but this gene call is untestable without DNA. Germline V gene sequence: CDR1 LGHNA, CDR2 YSLEER. The CDR3 totals 15 residues. This CDR3 reads CASSQGQGAWDTQYF.

The CDR3 here is CASQFAQFVGASGNTIYF. The chain is built from TRBV12-3 or TRBV12-4 and TRBJ1-3; the TCRdb call, TRBD1, lacks DNA for checking. This CDR3 spans 18 amino acids.

This rearrangement joins TRBV6-5 to TRBJ1-2; the D call from TCRdb, TRBD1, cannot be confirmed without DNA. The CDR3 sequence is 17 residues long. CDR1 is MNHEY and CDR2 is SVGAGI in the germline V gene. The chain's CDR3 is CASSYSIDRGAGSGYTF.

V usage is TRBV10-3 and J usage is TRBJ2-7. The CDR3 loop spans 11 amino acids. Germline CDR1 and CDR2: ENHRY and SYGVKD. The CDR3 loop reads CAIRTSTEQYF.

The V call is TRBV7-8, the J call TRBJ1-2; without DNA, the TCRdb call of TRBD1 cannot be checked. Germline V gene lookup returns CDR1 SGHVS and CDR2 FQNEAQ. The length of the CDR3 is 14 residues. CDR3 in amino acids: CASRGDVSGDGYTF.

The rearrangement links TRBV9 to TRBJ2-2; TCRdb gives TRBD1 as the D gene, but with no DNA this cannot be confirmed. The germline V gene has CDR1 SGDLS and CDR2 YYNGEE. The CDR3 has 13 residues. CDR3 amino acids: CASRDRVTGELFF.

J is TRBJ2-7 and V is TRBV5-5; the D call of TRBD1 rests on TCRdb alone, since no DNA is present to check it. This CDR3 is built from 14 residues. Germline values: CDR1 SGHKS, CDR2 YYEKEE (reference sequence). The CDR3 loop is CASSSTWGSREQYF.

The chain is built from TRBV20-1 and TRBJ2-2; as DNA is missing, the TRBD1 call by TCRdb cannot be tested. The length of the CDR3 is 14 residues. Germline CDR1 reads DFQATT; CDR2 reads SNEGSKA (reference sequence). The CDR3 region is CSALDRDNTGELFF.

This rearrangement joins TRBV15 to TRBJ2-7. The CDR3 runs to 13 residues. Germline V gene lookup returns CDR1 LNHNV and CDR2 YYDKDF (reference sequence). The CDR3 reads CATSKRGSYEQYF.

The genes are TRBV6-2 or TRBV6-3 and TRBJ2-2; the TRBD1 assignment by TCRdb is unverifiable without DNA. CDR1 and CDR2 from the germline V gene are MNHEY and SVGEGT. CDR3 length equals 14 residues. CDR3 residues: CASSYVPSGAELFF.

The chain is built from TRBV20-1 and TRBJ2-1; with no DNA, the TCRdb D assignment of TRBD2 cannot be verified. The CDR3 is made up of 16 amino acids. CDR1 is DFQATT, CDR2 SNEGSKA, per germline (reference sequence). CDR3 loop: CSAYKEEGRDYNEQFF.

This rearrangement joins TRBV5-1 to TRBJ2-7. The CDR3 is 13 amino acids. Germline CDR1 is SGHRS and CDR2 is YFSETQ. The CDR3 reads CASHDDRIYEQYF.

The chain uses TRBV20-1 and TRBJ2-1; without DNA, the TCRdb call of TRBD1 cannot be checked. This CDR3 region has 16 residues. CDR1 is DFQATT and CDR2 is SNEGSKA in the germline V gene (reference sequence). The CDR3 protein is CSARPRAGSSYNEQFF.

The rearrangement links TRBV6-2 or TRBV6-3 to TRBJ2-2; TCRdb picks TRBD2, but there is no DNA to check that call. The germline gives CDR1 MNHEY, CDR2 SVGEGT. The CDR3 covers 16 residues. The CDR3 reads CASSNRREKDTGELFF.

The rearrangement joins TRBV5-6 to TRBJ1-2; with no DNA, the TCRdb D assignment of TRBD1 cannot be verified. CDR1 and CDR2 from the germline V gene are SGHDT and YYEEEE. The CDR3 is 13 amino acids. The CDR3 loop reads CASSLVDSYGYTF.

The V call is TRBV15, the J call TRBJ1-5. Germline CDR1 LNHNV, CDR2 YYDKDF (reference sequence). The CDR3 is 14 residues long. This CDR3 reads CATSREGGGQPQHF.